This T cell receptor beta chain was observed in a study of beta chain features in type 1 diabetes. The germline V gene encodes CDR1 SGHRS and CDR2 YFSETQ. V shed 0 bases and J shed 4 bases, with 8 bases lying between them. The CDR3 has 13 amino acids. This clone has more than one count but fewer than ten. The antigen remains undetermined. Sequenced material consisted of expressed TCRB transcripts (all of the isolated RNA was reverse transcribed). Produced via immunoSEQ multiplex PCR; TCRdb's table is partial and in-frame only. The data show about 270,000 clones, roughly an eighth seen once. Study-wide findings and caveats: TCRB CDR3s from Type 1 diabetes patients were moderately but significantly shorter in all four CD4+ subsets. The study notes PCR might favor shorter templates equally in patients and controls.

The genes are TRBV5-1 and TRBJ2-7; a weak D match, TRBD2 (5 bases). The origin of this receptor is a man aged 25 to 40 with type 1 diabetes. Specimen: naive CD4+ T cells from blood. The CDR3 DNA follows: TGCGCCAGCAGCTTGGCCCGGGAATACGAGCAGTACTTC. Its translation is CASSLAREYEQYF.